These 8 T cell receptor beta chains share one sample of origin, sequenced in a study of cytomegalovirus exposure and HLA in healthy donors. Sequencing was performed with immunoSEQ multiplex PCR; in TCRdb, only in-frame clones are kept and a portion is missing. Of over 200,000 clones listed, 90% are singletons. Sequenced input: PBMCs. Every receptor here comes from a woman under 40 in good health and CMV-seronegative.

The chain is built from TRBV12-5 and TRBJ2-3; D remains ambiguous. V was shortened by 7 bases and J by 4 bases, with 3 bases between the two germline ends. From germline, CDR1 is LGHNT and CDR2 FRNRAP. This CDR3 has 10 amino acids. The CDR3 coding sequence is TGTGCTAGTGAGGCAGATACGCAGTATTTT. This encodes CASEADTQYF.

V and J are TRBV5-6 and TRBJ1-5; no definite D call. This CDR3 is built from 14 residues. V was pared by 0 bases and J by 3 bases, with 7 bases between. The germline CDR1 and CDR2 sequences are SGHDT and YYEEEE. The CDR3 loop is CASSLGFTNQPQHF. CDR3 nucleotides: TGTGCCAGCAGCTTGGGGTTTACCAATCAGCCCCAGCATTTT.

This clone has a single count. The chain has TRBV5-4 and TRBJ2-3, with 10 bases lining up with TRBD2. Germline lookup yields CDR1 SGHNT and CDR2 YYREEE (reference sequence). This CDR3 is 17 amino acids long. V lost 3 bases, J lost 5 bases, and 12 bases stayed unmatched. CDR3 protein: CASSSRALAGGRDTQYF. The CDR3 DNA reads as TGTGCCAGCAGCTCCCGGGCGTTAGCGGGAGGACGAGATACGCAGTATTTT.

The chain combines TRBV30 with TRBJ2-7; D is undetermined. The V and J ends lost 0 bases and 6 bases respectively, with 15 bases between them. This CDR3 has 14 residues. Germline V gene lookup returns CDR1 GTSNPN and CDR2 SVGIG (reference sequence). The CDR3: CAWSVPEQWREQYF. Here the CDR3 DNA reads TGTGCCTGGAGTGTACCGGAGCAGTGGCGCGAGCAGTACTTC.

The chain couples TRBV5-6 to TRBJ2-7; 14 nucleotides align to TRBD2. Germline lookup yields CDR1 SGHDT and CDR2 YYEEEE. The CDR3 loop spans 17 amino acids. Trimming at V came to 3 bases and at J to 7 bases, leaving 12 bases not matched to a gene. The CDR3 coding sequence is TGTGCCAGCAGCTCACCCACGGGGACTAGCGGGAGAAGGGAGCAGTACTTC. Protein product: CASSSPTGTSGRREQYF. The variable domain in full, completed from reference TRBV5-6 and TRBJ2-7, reads DAGVTQSPTHLIKTRGQQVTLRCSPKSGHDTVSWYQQALGQGPQFIFQYYEEEERQRGNFPDRFSGHQFPNYSSELNVNALLLGDSALYLCASSSPTGTSGRREQYFGPGTRLTVT.

V and J are TRBV7-2 and TRBJ2-7; tentative D call: TRBD2 (6 bases). This CDR3 comprises 14 residues. Per germline, CDR1 SGHTA and CDR2 FQGNSA. Trimming shortened V by 5 bases and J by 3 bases, and 14 bases separated the two germline ends. CDR3 in amino acids: CASSRRDSRYEQYF. In DNA, the CDR3 is TGTGCCAGCAGCCGCCGGGACTCTCGCTACGAGCAGTACTTC.

The rearrangement joins TRBV4-1 to TRBJ2-1; unclear D gene. The germline V gene has CDR1 MGHRA and CDR2 YSYEKL. The CDR3 is 13 residues long. V gave up 1 base and J gave up 5 bases, with 6 bases separating them. CDR3 residues: CASSQAENNEQFF. The DNA for the CDR3 is TGCGCCAGCAGCCAAGCCGAGAACAATGAGCAGTTCTTC.

The chain combines TRBV6-6 with TRBJ2-5; D might be TRBD2 (6 bases). Deletions cut 2 bases from V and 4 bases from J, with 14 bases between. This CDR3 has 15 amino acids. Germline V gene lookup returns CDR1 MNHNY and CDR2 SVGAGI (reference sequence). The chain's CDR3 is CASSYPPSGLETQYF. DNA of the CDR3: TGTGCCAGCAGTTACCCACCCTCGGGACTAGAGACCCAGTACTTC.